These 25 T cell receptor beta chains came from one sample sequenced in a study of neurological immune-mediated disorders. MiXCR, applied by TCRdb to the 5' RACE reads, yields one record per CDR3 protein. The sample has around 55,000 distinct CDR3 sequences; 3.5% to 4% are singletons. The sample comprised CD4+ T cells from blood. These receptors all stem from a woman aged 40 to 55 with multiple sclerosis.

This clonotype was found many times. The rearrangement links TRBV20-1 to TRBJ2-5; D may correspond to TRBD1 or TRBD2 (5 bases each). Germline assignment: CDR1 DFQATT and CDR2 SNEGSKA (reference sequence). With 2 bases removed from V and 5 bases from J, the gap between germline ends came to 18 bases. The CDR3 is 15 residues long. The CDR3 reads CSARQTVLRGETQYF. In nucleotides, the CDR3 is TGCAGTGCTAGACAGACAGTTTTGCGAGGGGAGACCCAGTACTTC.

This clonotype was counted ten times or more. The DNA of the CDR3 is TGTGCCAGCAACAAGAGACAGGGCCTCAGCAATCAGCCCCAGCATTTT. This codes for CASNKRQGLSNQPQHF. This rearrangement joins TRBV6-6 to TRBJ1-5; TRBD1 matches 7 bases. V lost 7 bases and J lost 1; bases outside the gene matches: 10. The CDR3 is made up of 16 amino acids. Germline V CDR1 and CDR2: MNHNY, SVGAGI (reference sequence).

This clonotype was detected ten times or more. The CDR3 sequence: CASRDPATNTEAFF. The CDR3 DNA reads TGTGCCAGCAGGGACCCGGCCACGAACACTGAAGCTTTCTTT. The rearrangement joins TRBV2 to TRBJ1-1, with D unresolved. Per the germline V gene, CDR1 is SNHLY and CDR2 is FYNNEI. V lost 6 bases and J 1 base, leaving 12 bases between the germline ends. This CDR3 spans 14 amino acids. Supplemented by reference TRBV2 and TRBJ1-1, the full variable domain reads EPEVTQTPSHQVTQMGQEVILRCVPISNHLYFYWYRQILGQKVEFLVSFYNNEISEKSEIFDDQFSVERPDGSNFTLKIRSTKLEDSAMYFCASRDPATNTEAFFGQGTRLTVV.

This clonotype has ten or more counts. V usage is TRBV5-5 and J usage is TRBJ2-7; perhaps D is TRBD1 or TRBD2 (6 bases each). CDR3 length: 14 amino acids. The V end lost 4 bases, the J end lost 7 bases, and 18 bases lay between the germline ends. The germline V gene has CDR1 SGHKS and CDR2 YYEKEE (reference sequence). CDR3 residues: CASSPRGGMREQYF. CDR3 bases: TGTGCCAGCAGCCCCAGGGGCGGGATGCGGGAGCAGTACTTC.

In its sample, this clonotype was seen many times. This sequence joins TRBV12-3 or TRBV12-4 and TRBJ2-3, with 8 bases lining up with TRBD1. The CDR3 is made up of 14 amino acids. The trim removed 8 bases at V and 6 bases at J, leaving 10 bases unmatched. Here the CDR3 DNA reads TGTGCCAGCTGCGTTCGACAGGGGACGGATACGCAGTATTTT. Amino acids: CASCVRQGTDTQYF.

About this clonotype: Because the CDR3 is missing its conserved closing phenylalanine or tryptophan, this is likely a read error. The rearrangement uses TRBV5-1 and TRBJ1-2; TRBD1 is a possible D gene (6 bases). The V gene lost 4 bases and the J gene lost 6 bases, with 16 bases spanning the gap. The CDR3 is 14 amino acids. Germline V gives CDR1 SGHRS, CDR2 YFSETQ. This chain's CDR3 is CASSPTEGGDGYTC. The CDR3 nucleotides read TGCGCCAGCAGCCCTACGGAAGGGGGAGATGGCTACACCTGC.

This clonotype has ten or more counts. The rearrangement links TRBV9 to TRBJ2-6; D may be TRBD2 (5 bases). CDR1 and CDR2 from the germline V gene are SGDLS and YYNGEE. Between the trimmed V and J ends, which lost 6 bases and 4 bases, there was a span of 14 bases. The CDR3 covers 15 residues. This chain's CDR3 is CASIGSEEGANVLTF. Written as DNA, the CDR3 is TGTGCCAGCATAGGGAGCGAGGAGGGGGCCAACGTCCTGACTTTC.

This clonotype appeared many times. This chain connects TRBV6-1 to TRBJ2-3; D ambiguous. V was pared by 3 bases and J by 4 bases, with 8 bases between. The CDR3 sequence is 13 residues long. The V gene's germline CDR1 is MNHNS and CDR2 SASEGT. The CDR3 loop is CASSERRADTQYF. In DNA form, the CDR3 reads TGTGCCAGCAGTGAGAGGAGAGCAGATACGCAGTATTTT.

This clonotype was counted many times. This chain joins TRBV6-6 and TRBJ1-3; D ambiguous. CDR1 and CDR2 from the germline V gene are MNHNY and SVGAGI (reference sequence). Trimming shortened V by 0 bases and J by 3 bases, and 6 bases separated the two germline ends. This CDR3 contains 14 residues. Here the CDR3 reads CASSYSTFGNTIYF. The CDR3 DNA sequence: TGTGCCAGCAGTTACTCGACCTTTGGAAACACCATATATTTT.

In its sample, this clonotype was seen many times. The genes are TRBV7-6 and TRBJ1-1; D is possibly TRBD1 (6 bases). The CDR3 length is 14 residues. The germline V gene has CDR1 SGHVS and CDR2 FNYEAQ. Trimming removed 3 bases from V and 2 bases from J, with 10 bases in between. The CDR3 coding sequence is TGTGCCAGCAGCTTGGGCAGGGGAAACACTGAAGCTTTCTTT. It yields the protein CASSLGRGNTEAFF.

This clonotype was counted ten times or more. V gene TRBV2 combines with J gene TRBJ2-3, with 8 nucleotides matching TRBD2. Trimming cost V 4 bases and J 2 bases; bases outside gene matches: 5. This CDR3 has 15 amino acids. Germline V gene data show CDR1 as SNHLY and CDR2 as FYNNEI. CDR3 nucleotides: TGTGCCAGCAGTGGTCCTAGCGGGCTCACAGATACGCAGTATTTT. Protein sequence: CASSGPSGLTDTQYF.

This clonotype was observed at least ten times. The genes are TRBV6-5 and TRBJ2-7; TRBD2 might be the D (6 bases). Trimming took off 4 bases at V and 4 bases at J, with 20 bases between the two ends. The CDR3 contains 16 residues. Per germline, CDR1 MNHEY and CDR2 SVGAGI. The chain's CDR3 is CASSLVGGTSTYEQYF. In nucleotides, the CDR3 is TGTGCCAGCAGTTTGGTAGGCGGGACCTCCACGTACGAGCAGTACTTC.

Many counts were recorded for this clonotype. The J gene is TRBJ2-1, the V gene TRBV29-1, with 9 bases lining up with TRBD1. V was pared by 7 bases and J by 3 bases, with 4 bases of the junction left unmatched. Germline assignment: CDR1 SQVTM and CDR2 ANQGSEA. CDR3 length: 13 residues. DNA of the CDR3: TGCAGCGCGGACAGGGGAAACTACAATGAGCAGTTCTTC. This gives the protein CSADRGNYNEQFF.

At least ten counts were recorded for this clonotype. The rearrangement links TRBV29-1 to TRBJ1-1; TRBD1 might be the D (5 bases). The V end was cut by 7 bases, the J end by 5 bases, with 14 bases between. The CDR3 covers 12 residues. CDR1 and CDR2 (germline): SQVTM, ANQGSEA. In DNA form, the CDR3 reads TGCAGCGCAGTAGAGGAGGGGACTGAAGCTTTCTTT. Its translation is CSAVEEGTEAFF.

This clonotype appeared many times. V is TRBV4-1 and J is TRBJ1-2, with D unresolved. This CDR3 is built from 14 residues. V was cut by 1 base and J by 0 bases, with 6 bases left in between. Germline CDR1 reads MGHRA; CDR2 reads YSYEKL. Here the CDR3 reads CASSQVRANYGYTF. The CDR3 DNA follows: TGCGCCAGCAGCCAAGTAAGGGCTAACTATGGCTACACCTTC.

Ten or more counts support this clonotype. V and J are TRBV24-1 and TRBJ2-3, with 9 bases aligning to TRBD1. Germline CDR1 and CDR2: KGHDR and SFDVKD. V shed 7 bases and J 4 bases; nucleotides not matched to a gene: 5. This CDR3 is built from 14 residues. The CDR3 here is CATRETGGSDTQYF. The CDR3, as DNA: TGTGCCACCAGGGAGACAGGGGGTTCAGATACGCAGTATTTT.

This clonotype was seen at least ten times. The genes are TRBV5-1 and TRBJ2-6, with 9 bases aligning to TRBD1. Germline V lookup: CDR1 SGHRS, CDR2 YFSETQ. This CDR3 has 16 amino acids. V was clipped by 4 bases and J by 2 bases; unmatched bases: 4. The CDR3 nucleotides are TGCGCCAGCAGCACGGGACAGGGAACTGGGGCCAACGTCCTGACTTTC. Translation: CASSTGQGTGANVLTF.

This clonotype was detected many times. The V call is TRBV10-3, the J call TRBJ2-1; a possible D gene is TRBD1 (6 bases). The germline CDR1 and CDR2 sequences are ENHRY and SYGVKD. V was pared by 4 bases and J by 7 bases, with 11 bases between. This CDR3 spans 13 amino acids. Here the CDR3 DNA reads TGTGCCATCAGTGTAAGCAGGGGAAATGAGCAGTTCTTC. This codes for CAISVSRGNEQFF.

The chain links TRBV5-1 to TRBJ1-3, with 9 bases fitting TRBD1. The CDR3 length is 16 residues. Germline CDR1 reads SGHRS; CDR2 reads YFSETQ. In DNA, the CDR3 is TGCACAAGCAGCTCCGGACAGGGGATGGCTGGAAACACCATATATTTT. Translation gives CTSSSGQGMAGNTIYF.

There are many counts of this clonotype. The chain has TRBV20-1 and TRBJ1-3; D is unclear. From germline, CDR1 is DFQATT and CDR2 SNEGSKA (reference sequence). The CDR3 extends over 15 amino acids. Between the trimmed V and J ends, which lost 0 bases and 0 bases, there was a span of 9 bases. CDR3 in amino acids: CSARDRTSSGNTIYF. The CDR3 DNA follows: TGCAGTGCTAGAGATCGCACGAGCTCTGGAAACACCATATATTTT.

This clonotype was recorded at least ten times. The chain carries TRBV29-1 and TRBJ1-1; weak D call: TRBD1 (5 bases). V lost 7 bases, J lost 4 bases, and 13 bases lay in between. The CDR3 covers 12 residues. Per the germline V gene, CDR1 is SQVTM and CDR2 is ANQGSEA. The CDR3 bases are TGCAGCGCCATGCGTGGGGGCACTGAAGCTTTCTTT. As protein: CSAMRGGTEAFF.

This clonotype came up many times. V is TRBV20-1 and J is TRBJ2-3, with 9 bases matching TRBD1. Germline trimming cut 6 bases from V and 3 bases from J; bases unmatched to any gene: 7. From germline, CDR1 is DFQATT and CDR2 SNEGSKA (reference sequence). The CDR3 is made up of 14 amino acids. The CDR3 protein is CSARTGESTDTQYF. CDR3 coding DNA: TGCAGTGCCAGGACAGGGGAGAGTACAGATACGCAGTATTTT.

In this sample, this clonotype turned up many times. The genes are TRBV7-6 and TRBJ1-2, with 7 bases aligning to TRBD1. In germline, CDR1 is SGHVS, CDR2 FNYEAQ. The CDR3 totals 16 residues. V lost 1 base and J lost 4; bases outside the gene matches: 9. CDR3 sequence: CASSLGQGVSGYGYTF. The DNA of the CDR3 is TGTGCCAGCAGCTTAGGGCAGGGGGTGTCCGGCTATGGCTACACCTTC.

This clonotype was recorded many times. The CDR3 loop is CASSLEGPLIYEQYF. The CDR3 DNA follows: TGTGCCAGCAGCTTGGAAGGGCCTCTGATCTACGAGCAGTACTTC. The chain joins TRBV5-5 to TRBJ2-7, with D unclear. CDR1 and CDR2 (germline): SGHKS, YYEKEE (reference sequence). This CDR3 has 15 amino acids. Trimming removed 0 bases at V and 3 bases at J, with 13 bases between.

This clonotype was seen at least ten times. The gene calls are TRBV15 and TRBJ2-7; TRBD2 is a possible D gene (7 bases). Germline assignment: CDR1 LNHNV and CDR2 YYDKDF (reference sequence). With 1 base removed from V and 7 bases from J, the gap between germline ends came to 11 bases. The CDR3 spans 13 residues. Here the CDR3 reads CATSRGGGREQYF. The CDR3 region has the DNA TGTGCCACCAGCAGAGGGGGGGGCCGGGAGCAGTACTTC.